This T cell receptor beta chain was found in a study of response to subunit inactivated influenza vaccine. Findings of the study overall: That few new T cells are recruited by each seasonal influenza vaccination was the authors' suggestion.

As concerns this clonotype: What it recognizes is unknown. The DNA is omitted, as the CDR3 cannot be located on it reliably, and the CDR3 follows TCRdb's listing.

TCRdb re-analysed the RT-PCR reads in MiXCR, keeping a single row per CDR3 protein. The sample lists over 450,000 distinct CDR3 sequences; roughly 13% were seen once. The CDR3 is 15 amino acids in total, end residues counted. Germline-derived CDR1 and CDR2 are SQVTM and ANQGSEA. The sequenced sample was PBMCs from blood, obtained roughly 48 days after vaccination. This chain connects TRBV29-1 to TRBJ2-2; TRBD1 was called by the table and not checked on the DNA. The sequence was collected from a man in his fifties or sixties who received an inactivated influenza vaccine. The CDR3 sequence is CSVVPDRGLIGSCFF.